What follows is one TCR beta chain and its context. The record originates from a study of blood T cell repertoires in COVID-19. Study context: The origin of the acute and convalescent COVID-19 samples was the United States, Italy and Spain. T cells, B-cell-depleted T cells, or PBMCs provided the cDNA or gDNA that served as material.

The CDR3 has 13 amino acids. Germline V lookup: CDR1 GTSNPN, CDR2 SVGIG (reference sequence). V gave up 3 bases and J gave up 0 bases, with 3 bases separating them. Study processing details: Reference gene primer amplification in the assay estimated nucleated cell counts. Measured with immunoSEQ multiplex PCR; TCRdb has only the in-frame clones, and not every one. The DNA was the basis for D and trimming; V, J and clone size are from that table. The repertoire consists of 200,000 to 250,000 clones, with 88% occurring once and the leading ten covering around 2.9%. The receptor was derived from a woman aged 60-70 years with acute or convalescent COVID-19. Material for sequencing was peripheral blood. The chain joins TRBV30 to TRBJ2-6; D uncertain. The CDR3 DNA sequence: TGTGCCTGGAGGAGCTCTGGGGCCAACGTCCTGACTTTC. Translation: CAWRSSGANVLTF.